This T cell receptor (beta chain) was profiled in a study of shared clonotypes between healthy human individuals. Study-level points and caveats: For naive CD4 cells, roughly 5.5% of clonotypes were shared across a handful of donors. Compared with memory subsets, naive subsets generally had larger estimated richness. Generation probabilities of non-shared clonotypes were lower (relative to those shared by all four donors).

Note on this clone: Its antigen is not known.

CD8 cells regarded as naive lacked CD45RO, were positively chosen for CCR7, and omitted terminally differentiated effector memory CD45RA+ cells. Genomic DNA (from each subset) was split evenly across several immunoSEQ plates. Some clones are missing from TCRdb's copy, which holds only in-frame ones; the method was immunoSEQ multiplex PCR. Of 750,000 to 1,000,000 clones listed, nearly 95% are singletons. The TCR was taken from a man aged 25-45 years in good health. The specimen sequenced was naive CD8+ T cells sorted from blood.

The CDR3 DNA follows: TGTGCCAGCAGCTCGGATCCCCGGGGGCTTGTCATGGCTGATACGCAGTATTTT. Its translation: CASSSDPRGLVMADTQYF. The chain uses TRBV7-8 and TRBJ2-3, with D perhaps TRBD1 or TRBD2 (6 bases each). CDR1 is SGHVS and CDR2 is FQNEAQ in the germline V gene. V lost 4 bases and J lost 6, with 26 bases in between. This CDR3 has 18 amino acids. Combining the CDR3 with reference TRBV7-8 and TRBJ2-3 gives the whole variable domain GAGVSQSPRYKVAKRGQDVALRCDPISGHVSLFWYQQALGQGPEFLTYFQNEAQLDKSGLPSDRFFAERPEGSVSTLKIQRTQQEDSAVYLCASSSDPRGLVMADTQYFGPGTRLTVL.